This TCR beta chain was captured by sequencing in a study of T cells after yellow fever vaccination (dated by TCRdb to the late 2010s). For the wider study: The SMART-Seq v4 Ultra Low Input RNA kit was used to prepare libraries from fractions with low cell numbers. To follow T-cell clones before and after both primary and booster YFV17D yellow fever vaccination, bulk TCR alpha and beta repertoires underwent longitudinal sequencing. Two healthy male donors, one aged 18 to 30 and one aged 30 to 40 years, made up the cohort. Blood samples were taken at several timepoints before and after primary and secondary immunization, and bulk PBMC replicates and cell subsets were isolated.

Sequencing was performed on an Illumina NovaSeq 6000. TCR cDNA was synthesized by 5'RACE template switching, which introduced a universal primer site and unique molecular identifiers. cDNA synthesis was primed from both the TCR alpha and TCR beta constant segments. Libraries were amplified in two PCR steps, with sample barcodes and sequencing adapters added in the second step. Sequencing of libraries was done on Illumina HiSeq 2500 (2x100 bp) or NovaSeq (2x150 bp). In the authors' own workflow: MIGEC handled demultiplexing of reads and collapsing into UMI consensus sequences, while MiXCR performed V(D)J alignment. Clonotypes responding to the vaccine were identified with edgeR on replicate PBMC samples, with the criteria of FDR below 0.01 and a log2 fold change above 5 up to day 15. Each bulk clonotype was labeled CD4 or CD8 based on which sequenced repertoire, CD4 or CD8, contained the clonotype at higher abundance. TCRdb trimmed public reads at Q25 via fastp, called clones via MiXCR and kept in-frame beta chains. CDR3 protein sequences are deduplicated, and each keeps its most common genes and DNA. TCRdb's processing, not the authors', yielded these V and J calls. This sample has 100,000 to 150,000 distinct CDR3 sequences in its table, and approximately 9% of those were observed once. Clones ranked in the top ten supply 30% to 40% of the sample.

Beyond this particular receptor, the publication reports: Computational filtering was needed because FACS-sorted repertoires could contain abundant contaminating clonotypes from the bulk population. Compared with the primary T-cell response, the secondary T-cell response was faster but weaker, reaching its peak on day 5 rather than on day 15. A small share of clonotypes occurred in both CD4 and CD8 compartments, likely arising from convergent recombination. Most clones expanded after primary vaccination (around 96% of CD4 and 80% to 90% of CD8) were re-detected after the booster, suggesting that broad memory maintenance occurred. Only two donors were included in the study, so the extent to which the findings can be generalized is limited.

This clonotype was seen more than once but under ten times. There is no known antigen for this receptor. No clone much larger than this one lies a single base away; base qualities are absent. The treatment or condition label for this specimen denotes: live attenuated yellow fever vaccine strain. A standard Ficoll-Paque protocol was used to isolate PBMCs from peripheral blood. Dynabeads CD4 and CD8 positive selection kits were used to isolate CD4 and CD8 T-cell fractions. RNA was extracted with TriZol from bulk PBMCs, CD4 and CD8 fractions, and dextramer-positive and dextramer-negative fractions. This clonotype was obtained from a man aged 18-30 years who received the YFV17D yellow fever vaccine. The sample here was CD8+ T cells sorted from PBMCs, taken on the day of the yellow fever booster vaccination.

Here is the DNA: TGTGCCAGCAGTTACATGGAGGACAGGGGAGCTGGAAACACCATATATTTT. Protein translation: CASSYMEDRGAGNTIYF. The V and J segments used are TRBV12-3 or TRBV12-4 and TRBJ1-3, and 9 junction bases match TRBD1. The junction shows trimming of 4 bases on V and 2 bases on J, and the gene matches do not reach 9 bases of it. The CDR3 sequence holds 17 residues, the cysteine and phenylalanine included. CDR3 DNA only is kept here, 51 bases in frame from base 1.